This T cell receptor (beta chain) appears in the sequencing data of a study of blood T cell repertoires in COVID-19 (dated by TCRdb to the early 2020s). For the wider study: The collaborator samples originated in the United States, Italy and Spain and spanned the acute and convalescent phases of COVID-19. The samples were drawn from two sources: the first 160 participants of the ongoing ImmuneRACE study, and 1,254 subjects contributed by 6 global collaborators. Deeply sampled blood TCRbeta repertoires from subjects exposed to, actively infected with, or recovered from COVID-19 were included in the dataset. The prospective study material was composed of cDNA or gDNA derived from T cells, B-cell-depleted T cells, or PBMCs. The repertoires were made available in a free public database intended to serve as a resource for research on the immune response to SARS-CoV-2. A de-identified subject ID, COVID-19 status, age in years and sex were almost always included in the sample metadata. Where available, HLA class I and class II types were obtained from metadata supplied by the sample provider rather than from assay-based typing.

V loses 0 bases of germline sequence and J loses 7 bases, and the interval between the two ends is 10 bases. Inclusive of the bounding cysteine and phenylalanine, the CDR3 is 14 residues long. The retained sequence is limited to the CDR3, 42 bases, with the frame set at the first base. Per the germline V gene, LGHNA is the CDR1 and YNFKEQ is the CDR2. Study-wide findings and limitations: How much clinical and demographic metadata was included differed by source and by participant, and the metadata was provided uncurated.

With regard to this clone: This receptor's antigen is unknown. Base qualities are not at hand, and no much larger clone is one base apart.

TCRbeta CDR3 regions were amplified from genomic DNA using the immunoSEQ Assay, a bias-controlled multiplex PCR. Processing in the source paper ran as follows. The number of nucleated cells in each sample was estimated by amplification of reference gene primers within the assay. Sequence reads were collapsed and filtered to measure the absolute abundance of every unique TCRbeta CDR3 rearrangement. For each sample, productive Simpson clonality was calculated as the square root of Simpson's diversity index over productive rearrangements. Not all clones reach the TCRdb copy of this immuneACCESS table, which keeps in-frame sequences only. Checked studies attribute under half of the gap to unresolved V genes and leave the rest unexplained. V, J and clone size were drawn from that table, and D and trimming were deduced from the DNA. The sample table contains approximately 150,000 clones; only one count was recorded for roughly 80% of them. 5.6% of the sample comes from the top ten.

Enrolling through a virtual design, the prospective study's participants ranged in age from about 18 to 89 years and lived across around 25 United States geographic areas. In the prospective study, participants were assigned to cohorts based on the clinical history participants reported in a screening survey and a study questionnaire. In the prospective study, whole blood, serum and a nasopharyngeal or oropharyngeal swab were collected from each participant by mobile phlebotomists. Over a roughly two-month period, participants in the prospective study had the option of providing additional blood draws and questionnaires. Prospective study blood samples were shipped either frozen or at room temperature before DNA extraction.

The V gene is TRBV4-2 and the J gene is TRBJ1-3, with no confidently assigned D gene. The receptor was isolated from a woman aged 35 to 49 with acute COVID-19. Sequences were obtained from PBMCs or T cells enriched from blood (not recorded which). The CDR3 corresponds to CASSQDAGENTIYF. The DNA sequence follows: TGTGCCAGCAGCCAAGATGCCGGGGAGAACACCATATATTTT.